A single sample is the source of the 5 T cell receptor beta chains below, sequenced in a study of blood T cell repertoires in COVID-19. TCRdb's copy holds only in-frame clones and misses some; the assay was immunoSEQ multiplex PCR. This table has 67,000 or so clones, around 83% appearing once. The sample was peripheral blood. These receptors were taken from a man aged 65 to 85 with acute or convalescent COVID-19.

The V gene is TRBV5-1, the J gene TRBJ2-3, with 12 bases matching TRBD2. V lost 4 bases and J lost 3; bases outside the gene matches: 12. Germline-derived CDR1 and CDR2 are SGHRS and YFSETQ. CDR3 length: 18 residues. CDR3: CASSRQTSGGTGTDTQYF. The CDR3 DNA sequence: TGCGCCAGCAGCCGACAGACTAGCGGGGGCACCGGAACAGATACGCAGTATTTT.

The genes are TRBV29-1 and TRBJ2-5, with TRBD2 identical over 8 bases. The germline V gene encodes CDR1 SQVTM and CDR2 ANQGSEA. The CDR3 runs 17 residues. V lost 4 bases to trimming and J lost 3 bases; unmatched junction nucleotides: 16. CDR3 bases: TGCAGCGTTGGCCTACCCCCGGGACTAGTTGCGAAAGAGACCCAGTACTTC. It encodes CSVGLPPGLVAKETQYF.

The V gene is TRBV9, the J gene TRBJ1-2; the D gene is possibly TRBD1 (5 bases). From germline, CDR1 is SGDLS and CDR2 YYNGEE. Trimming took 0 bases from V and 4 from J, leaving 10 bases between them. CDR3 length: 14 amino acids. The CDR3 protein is CASSVGDSPYGYTF. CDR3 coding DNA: TGTGCCAGCAGCGTAGGCGACAGTCCCTATGGCTACACCTTC. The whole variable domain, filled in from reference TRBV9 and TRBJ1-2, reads DSGVTQTPKHLITATGQRVTLRCSPRSGDLSVYWYQQSLDQGLQFLIQYYNGEERAKGNILERFSAQQFPDLHSELNLSSLELGDSALYFCASSVGDSPYGYTFGSGTRLTVV.

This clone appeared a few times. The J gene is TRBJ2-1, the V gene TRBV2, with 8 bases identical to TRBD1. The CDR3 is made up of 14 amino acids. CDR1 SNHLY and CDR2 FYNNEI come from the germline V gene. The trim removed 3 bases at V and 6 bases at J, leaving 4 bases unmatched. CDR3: CASSDQGASNEQFF. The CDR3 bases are TGTGCCAGCAGTGATCAGGGGGCAAGCAATGAGCAGTTCTTC.

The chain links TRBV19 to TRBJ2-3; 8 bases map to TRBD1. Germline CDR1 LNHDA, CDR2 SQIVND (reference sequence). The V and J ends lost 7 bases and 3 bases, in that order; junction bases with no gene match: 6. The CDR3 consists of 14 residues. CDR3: CASMDRARTDTQYF. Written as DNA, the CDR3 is TGTGCCAGTATGGACAGGGCTAGGACAGATACGCAGTATTTT.